The 16 T cell receptor beta chains in this list originate from one sample, sequenced in a study of neoadjuvant nivolumab and ipilimumab in lung cancer. Profiled with immunoSEQ multiplex PCR; TCRdb holds only in-frame clones, not every one. The sample shows 39,000 or so clones, 80% to 90% of them seen only once. The material was peripheral blood, obtained before neoadjuvant nivolumab, alone or with ipilimumab. Source of these receptors: an adult with non-small cell lung cancer.

This rearrangement joins TRBV7-2 to TRBJ2-7; D is undetermined. The germline V gene encodes CDR1 SGHTA and CDR2 FQGNSA. Trimming pared 4 bases from V and 0 bases from J, leaving 10 bases between. The CDR3 sequence is 14 residues long. This chain's CDR3 is CASSSLGGSYEQYF. DNA for the CDR3: TGTGCCAGCAGCTCCCTGGGCGGCTCCTACGAGCAGTACTTC.

This chain uses TRBV13 with TRBJ2-7; weak D call: TRBD2 (5 bases). The CDR3 runs 15 residues. Trimming took 6 bases from V and 0 from J, leaving 15 bases between them. In germline, CDR1 is PRHDT, CDR2 FYEKMQ (reference sequence). For the CDR3, the DNA is TGTGCCAGCAGTCCCCAGCGGTCGGGCTCCTACGAGCAGTACTTC. Protein: CASSPQRSGSYEQYF.

This rearrangement joins TRBV9 to TRBJ2-1, with D maybe TRBD2 (5 bases). The V gene's germline CDR1 is SGDLS and CDR2 YYNGEE. Between the trimmed V and J ends, which lost 4 bases and 4 bases, there was a span of 15 bases. The CDR3 consists of 15 residues. CDR3 sequence reads: CASSPRLAGYNEQFF. The CDR3 DNA reads as TGTGCCAGCAGCCCCCGTCTGGCGGGTTACAATGAGCAGTTCTTC.

The chain links TRBV5-4 to TRBJ2-7; 9 nucleotides line up with TRBD1. The CDR3 spans 15 residues. The germline V gene encodes CDR1 SGHNT and CDR2 YYREEE (reference sequence). After removal of 3 bases from V and 4 bases from J, the junction contained 8 bases not matched to a gene. The CDR3 sequence: CASSSSTGGMYEQYF. Here the CDR3 DNA reads TGTGCCAGCAGCTCTTCGACAGGGGGAATGTACGAGCAGTACTTC.

V is TRBV5-1 and J is TRBJ2-1; no clear D. The CDR3 runs to 16 residues. Germline loops: CDR1 SGHRS, CDR2 YFSETQ. The V gene lost 2 bases and the J gene lost 7 bases, with 19 bases spanning the gap. CDR3 amino acids: CASSFRRFIERNEQFF. In DNA, the CDR3 is TGCGCCAGCAGCTTTAGGCGGTTTATTGAACGGAATGAGCAGTTCTTC.

The CDR3 protein is CASSLTQGAGEQYF. The CDR3 DNA sequence: TGTGCCAGCAGCTTAACACAGGGGGCGGGGGAGCAGTACTTC. The chain uses TRBV7-3 and TRBJ2-7; the match to TRBD1 covers 9 bases. Trimming at V came to 0 bases and at J to 7 bases, leaving 4 bases not matched to a gene. CDR3 length: 14 amino acids. The germline V gene encodes CDR1 SGHTA and CDR2 FQGTGA.

The V and J genes are TRBV7-6 and TRBJ1-1; the D is unclear. Trimming left V 0 bases short and J 1 base short, with 3 bases between. The germline gives CDR1 SGHVS, CDR2 FNYEAQ. CDR3 length equals 13 residues. CDR3 DNA: TGTGCCAGCAGCTTAGCAGAGAACACTGAAGCTTTCTTT. The encoded protein is CASSLAENTEAFF.

This chain links TRBV13 with TRBJ2-7, with a possible D match to TRBD2 (5 bases). The V and J ends lost 1 base and 3 bases respectively, with 13 bases between them. The germline CDR1 and CDR2 sequences are PRHDT and FYEKMQ (reference sequence). The CDR3 consists of 15 residues. CDR3 region: CASSLVSEAHYEQYF. In DNA form, the CDR3 reads TGTGCCAGCAGCTTAGTATCGGAGGCTCACTACGAGCAGTACTTC.

The sample holds one count of this clone. CDR3 sequence reads: CASSSGQPEGYSNQPQHF. The CDR3 nucleotides are TGCGCCAGCAGCTCGGGACAGCCCGAGGGGTATAGCAATCAGCCCCAGCATTTT. The chain combines TRBV4-1 with TRBJ1-5, with TRBD1 matching 7 bases. Germline V gene sequence: CDR1 MGHRA, CDR2 YSYEKL. This CDR3 is built from 18 residues. Trimming at V came to 5 bases and at J to 0 bases, leaving 13 bases not matched to a gene.

This chain uses TRBV5-1 with TRBJ2-1; D unresolved. This CDR3 is built from 14 residues. Germline V lookup: CDR1 SGHRS, CDR2 YFSETQ. Trimming removed 0 bases from V and 0 bases from J, with 4 bases in between. CDR3 in amino acids: CASSLDNSYNEQFF. CDR3 sequence (DNA): TGCGCCAGCAGCTTGGACAACTCCTACAATGAGCAGTTCTTC.

The V and J genes are TRBV11-3 and TRBJ2-7; a weak D match, TRBD2 (5 bases). This CDR3 is built from 12 residues. The V gene's germline CDR1 is SGHNT and CDR2 YENEEA. V was clipped by 5 bases and J by 8 bases, with 13 bases between them. CDR3 amino acids: CASSPSGNKQYF. In DNA, the CDR3 is TGTGCCAGCAGCCCCTCCGGGAACAAGCAGTACTTC.

This chain connects TRBV28 to TRBJ1-3; no definite D call. Germline assignment: CDR1 MDHEN and CDR2 SYDVKM. The CDR3 loop spans 13 amino acids. V dropped 10 bases and J dropped 4 bases, with 14 bases sitting between them. DNA for the CDR3: TGTGCCACCGGACCCCAGACCGGAAACACCATATATTTT. It encodes CATGPQTGNTIYF.

The V and J genes are TRBV4-1 and TRBJ2-2; 8 nucleotides agree with TRBD1. With 0 bases clipped from V and 3 bases from J, the junction kept 12 bases outside the gene matches. The CDR3 is 19 residues long. The germline V gene encodes CDR1 MGHRA and CDR2 YSYEKL. The CDR3 loop is CASSQERRGRPPHTGELFF. In DNA, the CDR3 is TGCGCCAGCAGCCAAGAGCGCAGGGGGCGGCCCCCTCACACCGGGGAGCTGTTTTTT.

This sequence joins TRBV9 and TRBJ2-7; unclear D gene. V was clipped by 0 bases and J by 2 bases, with 12 bases between them. Germline CDR1 is SGDLS and CDR2 is YYNGEE. The CDR3 has 15 residues. CDR3 DNA sequence: TGTGCCAGCAGCGTAGGGACCGATCAACCCTACGAGCAGTACTTC. Translation: CASSVGTDQPYEQYF. The variable domain in full, completed from reference TRBV9 and TRBJ2-7, reads DSGVTQTPKHLITATGQRVTLRCSPRSGDLSVYWYQQSLDQGLQFLIQYYNGEERAKGNILERFSAQQFPDLHSELNLSSLELGDSALYFCASSVGTDQPYEQYFGPGTRLTVT.

The chain combines TRBV15 with TRBJ2-1; D perhaps matches TRBD2 (5 bases). Deletions cut 5 bases from V and 0 bases from J, with 11 bases between. The CDR3 is 15 amino acids. Germline loops: CDR1 LNHNV, CDR2 YYDKDF (reference sequence). The CDR3, as DNA: TGTGCCACCAGCCTACCGGGGTCCTCCTACAATGAGCAGTTCTTC. This translates into CATSLPGSSYNEQFF.

V usage is TRBV7-9 and J usage is TRBJ2-5; 7 bases are shared with TRBD1. The V and J ends lost 1 base and 4 bases, in that order; junction bases with no gene match: 9. CDR3 length: 16 residues. Germline loops: CDR1 SEHNR, CDR2 FQNEAQ (reference sequence). The DNA of the CDR3 is TGTGCCAGCAGCTTAGGGTTCGCAGGGGGTAGAGAGACCCAGTACTTC. As protein: CASSLGFAGGRETQYF.